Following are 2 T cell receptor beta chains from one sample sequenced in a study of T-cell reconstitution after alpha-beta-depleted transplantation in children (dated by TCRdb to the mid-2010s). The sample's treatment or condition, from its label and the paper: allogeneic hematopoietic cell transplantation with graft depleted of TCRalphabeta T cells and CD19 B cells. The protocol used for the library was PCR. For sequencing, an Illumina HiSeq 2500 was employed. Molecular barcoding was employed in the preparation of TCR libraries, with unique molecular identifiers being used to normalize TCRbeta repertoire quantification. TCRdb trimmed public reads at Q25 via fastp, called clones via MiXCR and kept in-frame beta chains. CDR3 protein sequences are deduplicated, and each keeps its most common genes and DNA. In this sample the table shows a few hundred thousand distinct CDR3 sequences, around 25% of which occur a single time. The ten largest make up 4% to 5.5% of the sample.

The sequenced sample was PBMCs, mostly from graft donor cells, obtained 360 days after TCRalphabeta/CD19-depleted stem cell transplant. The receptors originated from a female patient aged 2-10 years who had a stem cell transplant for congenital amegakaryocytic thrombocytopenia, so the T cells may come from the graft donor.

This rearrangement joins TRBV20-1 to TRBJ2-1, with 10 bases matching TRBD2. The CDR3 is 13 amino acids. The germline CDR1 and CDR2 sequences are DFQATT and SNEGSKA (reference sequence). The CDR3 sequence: CRVPSGRADEQFF. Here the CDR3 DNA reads TGCAGGGTACCCAGCGGGAGGGCCGATGAGCAGTTCTTC.

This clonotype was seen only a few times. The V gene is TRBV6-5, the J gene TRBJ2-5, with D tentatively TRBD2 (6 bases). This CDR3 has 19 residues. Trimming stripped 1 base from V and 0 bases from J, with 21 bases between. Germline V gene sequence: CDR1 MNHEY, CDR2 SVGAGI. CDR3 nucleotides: TGTGCCAGCAGTTACTTCGGGACTTTCTATATTAAGTACCAAGAGACCCAGTACTTC. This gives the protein CASSYFGTFYIKYQETQYF.